The text below deals with one T cell receptor (beta chain). The clone's antigen remains unknown. Nothing much larger sits one base from this clone, and base qualities are not available. This entry belongs to a study of blood T cells in healthy people across ages (dated by TCRdb to the mid-2010s). A note on the overall study: Template switching captured roughly one uniquely barcoded TCR beta cDNA molecule per two T cells in model experiments. For two donors (one aged 18 to 29 and one aged 80 or older), the study analyzed two additional independent replicas of 1 million unique cDNA reads from the same blood draw. To avoid experimental bias, donors of different ages were spread randomly across the sequencing lanes. The donors were divided into four age groups: young (average about 16 years), middle-aged (about 39), aged (about 56) and long-lived (82). To track age-related changes in TCR beta repertoire diversity, the study relied on deep sequencing normalized with unique cDNA molecular identifiers. Findings and caveats that apply to the study as a whole: As age increased, observed TCR beta diversity per million T cells dropped in a roughly linear way, and a significant reduction was already evident by age around 41. Conclusive comparison of naive and antigen-experienced compartments was prevented by the profiling of bulk unsorted PBMCs. Estimates of total diversity from one million sequenced T cells were regarded as lower bounds and underestimates. Because donor CMV infection status was unknown, age-related changes in expanded clonotypes were potentially confounded. The percentage of naive T cells measured by flow cytometry correlated strongly with observed TCR beta diversity. Compared with the aged group, the long-lived group had more naive CD4+ T cells, fewer expanded clones and increased TCR diversity, suggesting age selection.

The donors were 40 or so Caucasian individuals from Russia, aged 6 to 90 years, who were systemically healthy. Each donor gave around 9 milliliters of peripheral blood, collected into EDTA-treated Vacutainer tubes. Ficoll-Paque density-gradient centrifugation was used to isolate PBMCs, with at least 6.5 million per sample. Total RNA, at least 5.5 micrograms per sample, was extracted from PBMCs with Trizol reagent. The percentages of naive CD45RAhigh/CD27high T cells were determined by flow cytometry on a PBMC aliquot from every donor. The library relied on 5' RACE. A second PCR of roughly 7 to 11 cycles was performed with a sample-barcoded 5' primer and a J-beta primer mix. A template-switch 5' adaptor carrying 12 random nucleotides introduced a unique molecular identifier onto each TCR beta cDNA molecule. Each sample yielded at least 2.5 million CDR3-containing paired-end reads. All of the RNA was converted into first-strand cDNA using the Mint cDNA synthesis kit, with a TRBC-specific oligonucleotide serving as the primer. Following uracil-DNA glycosylase treatment, a first 18-cycle PCR with universal primers M1SS and BC2_uni_R was performed on all cDNA. The study's processing was this. For normalization, 1 million high-quality reads, each with a distinct molecular identifier, were randomly selected from each sample. Instead of being binned into consensus sequences, reads that shared molecular identifiers were thrown out. CDR3 identification, clonotype clustering and error correction used MiTCR with a Q25 quality threshold and the strictest error-elimination algorithm. A nonparametric unseen species model with Euler transformation was used to estimate a lower bound on total TCR beta diversity. TCRdb passed the public sequencing reads through fastp at Q25 and MiXCR, retaining productive beta sequences. Each entry is one CDR3 protein sequence, shown with its most common DNA and genes. Here the V and J calls rest on TCRdb's processing, not on the authors' analysis. This sample is represented by around 1,900,000 distinct CDR3 sequences; about two fifths of them were singletons. About 23% of the sample is taken by the ten largest.

V trim: 0 bases; J trim: 3 bases; unmatched bases: 7. Counted from cysteine to phenylalanine, this CDR3 has 18 amino acids. The CDR3 DNA has 54 bases and is translated from base 1. Based on the germline V gene, the CDR1 and CDR2 sequences are ENHRY and SYGVKD. The specimen was blood. The sequence was collected from a human donor in good health. This sequence uses TRBV10-3 and TRBJ2-6; 8 central nucleotides agree with TRBD1. CDR3 protein: CAISESRTGYNGANVLTF. The base sequence is TGTGCCATCAGTGAGTCAAGGACAGGGTACAATGGGGCCAACGTCCTGACTTTC.